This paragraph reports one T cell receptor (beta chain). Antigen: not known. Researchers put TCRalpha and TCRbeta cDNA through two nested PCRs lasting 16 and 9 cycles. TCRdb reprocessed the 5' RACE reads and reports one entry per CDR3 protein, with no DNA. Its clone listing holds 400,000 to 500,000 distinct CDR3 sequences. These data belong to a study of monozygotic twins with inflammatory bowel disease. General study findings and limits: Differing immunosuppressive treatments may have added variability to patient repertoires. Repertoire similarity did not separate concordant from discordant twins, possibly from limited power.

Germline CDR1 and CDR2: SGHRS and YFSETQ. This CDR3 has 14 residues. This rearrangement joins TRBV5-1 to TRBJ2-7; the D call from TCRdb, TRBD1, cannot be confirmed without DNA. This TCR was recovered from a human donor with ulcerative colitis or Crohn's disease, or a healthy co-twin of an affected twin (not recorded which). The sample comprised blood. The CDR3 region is CASKGTVSSYEQYF.